Following are 3 T cell receptor beta chains from one sample sequenced in a study of early T cells in non-severe SARS-CoV-2 infection. TCRdb processed the 5' RACE reads anew with MiXCR; each CDR3 protein has one entry. The repertoire holds under 70,000 distinct CDR3 sequences, around 7.7% seen once, with under 12% in the top ten. The sequencing here drew on whole blood, taken at baseline. Receptors originate from an adult who was a healthcare worker with PCR-confirmed SARS-CoV-2 infection or an uninfected control (not recorded which).

This sequence joins TRBV3-1 and TRBJ2-7; D gene uncertain. Trimming removed 0 bases from V and 7 bases from J, with 13 bases in between. The V gene's germline CDR1 is LGHDT and CDR2 YNNKEL (reference sequence). The CDR3 runs to 14 residues. The CDR3 loop is CASSQDSGIGEQYF. The CDR3 DNA follows: TGTGCCAGCAGCCAAGATTCCGGCATAGGGGAGCAGTACTTC.

This clonotype was counted ten times or more. V gene TRBV20-1 combines with J gene TRBJ1-3, with 8 bases lining up with TRBD1. V was clipped by 5 bases and J by 3 bases; unmatched bases: 9. The CDR3 has 15 residues. CDR1 is DFQATT and CDR2 is SNEGSKA in the germline V gene (reference sequence). The DNA of the CDR3 is TGCAGTGCTCGCGGACAGGGCATCTTTGGAAACACCATATATTTT. Translation: CSARGQGIFGNTIYF.

This clonotype was seen a few times. The gene calls are TRBV10-2 and TRBJ2-7; TRBD1 aligns across 9 bases. This CDR3 contains 16 residues. The V and J ends lost 0 bases and 2 bases, in that order; junction bases with no gene match: 5. Germline V lookup: CDR1 WSHSY, CDR2 SAAADI. CDR3 protein: CASSESDRGSPYEQYF. CDR3 DNA: TGCGCCAGCAGTGAGTCTGACAGGGGGTCGCCCTACGAGCAGTACTTC.